The 15 T cell receptor beta chains below come from one sample, sequenced in a study of T cells in women clearing cervical HPV infection. Assay: immunoSEQ multiplex PCR; the TCRdb copy retains only in-frame clones and omits some. The ten most abundant clones cover approximately 40% of a sample with some 46,000 clones. What was sequenced was blood buffy coat. The receptors shown here come from a woman between 18 and 69 years old with a cervical HPV16 infection that either progressed to CIN3+ or cleared (not recorded which).

A word on this clone: Read sequence stops 3 residues before the CDR3 end, and the germline J gene provides the missing end. The J gene is TRBJ2-5, the V gene TRBV20-1; weak D call: TRBD2 (6 bases). The V and J ends lost 8 bases and 5 bases respectively, with 18 bases between them. The germline V gene encodes CDR1 DFQATT and CDR2 SNEGSKA (reference sequence). This CDR3 has 13 residues. The covered CDR3 bases are TGCAGTTTTTCGGGGGAGCCGGAGGAGACC. Protein product: CSFSGEPEET. The whole CDR3 sequence is CSFSGEPEETQYF.

In the case of this clone: Read coverage stops 3 residues before the CDR3 terminus; the germline J gene supplies the remainder. The rearrangement links TRBV18 to TRBJ2-3; 10 bases match TRBD1. The V gene's germline CDR1 is KGHSH and CDR2 LQKENI. This CDR3 is 17 amino acids long. The DNA read from the CDR3 is TGTGCCAGCTCACTTCTCTCCCGGGACAGGGGACAAGAGACG. This sequence encodes CASSLLSRDRGQET. The whole CDR3 protein is CASSLLSRDRGQETQYF.

On this clone itself: Read coverage stops 3 residues before the CDR3 terminus; the germline J gene supplies the remainder. This chain uses TRBV7-6 with TRBJ2-3; TRBD1 matches 11 bases. CDR1 is SGHVS and CDR2 is FNYEAQ in the germline V gene. J was trimmed by 4 bases and V by 2 bases; bases with no gene match: 5. The CDR3 contains 16 residues. This CDR3 reads CASSLRGQGAPDTQYF. Incomplete CDR3 DNA: TGTGCCAGCAGCTTACGCGGACAGGGGGCCCCAGATACG. Looking up the rest from reference TRBV7-6 and TRBJ2-3 gives the full variable domain: GAGVSQSPRYKVTKRGQDVALRCDPISGHVSLYWYRQALGQGPEFLTYFNYEAQQDKSGLPNDRFSAERPEGSISTLTIQRTEQRDSAMYRCASSLRGQGAPDTQYFGPGTRLTVL.

On this clone: The sequenced fragment ends 3 residues before the CDR3 boundary, so the rest is inferred from the germline J gene. V and J are TRBV20-1 and TRBJ2-7; 8 nucleotides align to TRBD1. CDR3 length: 16 residues. Germline V gene sequence: CDR1 DFQATT, CDR2 SNEGSKA (reference sequence). The ends lost 4 bases at V and 5 bases at J; junction bases unmatched: 16. CDR3 in amino acids: CSAIHTRRTGMDEQYF. The CDR3 bases that were read are TGCAGTGCTATCCATACCCGCAGGACAGGGATGGACGAG.

As to this clone: The CDR3 end lies 3 residues beyond the end of the read and is filled in from the germline J gene. V and J are TRBV7-8 and TRBJ2-1, with D tentatively TRBD2 (5 bases). Trimming pared 5 bases from V and 4 bases from J, leaving 9 bases between. Germline V gene lookup returns CDR1 SGHVS and CDR2 FQNEAQ. There are 13 residues in the CDR3. The CDR3 sequence is CASSPGVYNEQFF. The CDR3 DNA, read in part, is TGTGCCAGCAGCCCCGGGGTATACAATGAG.

Regarding this clone: The CDR3 end falls 3 residues outside the read, so it is completed with the germline J gene. The J gene is TRBJ2-2, the V gene TRBV7-8; 10 bases are a match to TRBD2. The trim removed 4 bases at V and 5 bases at J, leaving 7 bases unmatched. The CDR3 contains 16 residues. CDR1 and CDR2 (germline): SGHVS, FQNEAQ. This CDR3 is CASSSLAGEGTGELFF. The sequenced CDR3 bases are TGTGCCAGCAGCTCGCTAGCGGGAGAGGGGACCGGGGAG.

Comments on this clone: The read finishes 3 residues shy of the CDR3 end, and the germline J gene is used to complete it. V and J are TRBV12-3 or TRBV12-4 and TRBJ2-3; perhaps TRBD1 as D (5 bases). The CDR3 has 15 residues. The V gene lost 3 bases and the J gene lost 1 base, with 11 bases spanning the gap. The DNA read from the CDR3 is TGTGCCAGCAGTTTTGGGCAGGGCCGCACAGATACG. Translation gives CASSFGQGRTDT. The full CDR3 reads CASSFGQGRTDTQYF.

For this clone: The read falls 3 residues short of the CDR3 end, and the missing part is taken from the germline J gene. The rearrangement joins TRBV10-1 to TRBJ2-1, with 9 bases aligning to TRBD2. Germline lookup yields CDR1 WNHNN and CDR2 SYGVQD (reference sequence). The CDR3 runs 16 residues. The V and J ends lost 0 bases and 8 bases, in that order; junction bases with no gene match: 8. CDR3 sequence: CASSESYASGVDEQFF. CDR3 bases read: TGCGCCAGCAGTGAGTCCTACGCTAGCGGGGTCGATGAG.

In the case of this clone: The read finishes 3 residues shy of the CDR3 end, and the germline J gene is used to complete it. The chain recombines TRBV5-5 with TRBJ1-5; no clear D gene. This CDR3 has 15 amino acids. The V gene's germline CDR1 is SGHKS and CDR2 YYEKEE (reference sequence). The ends were cut back, 3 bases at V and 2 bases at J, with 12 bases in the middle. CDR3 DNA, as far as it was read: TGTGCCAGCAGCTCCTTGACATTGGGCAATCAGCCC. Protein product: CASSSLTLGNQP. The entire CDR3 protein is CASSSLTLGNQPQHF.

The sequenced part of the CDR3 DNA is TGTGCCTGGAGCCCGGGCCAGGGGGCAAGA. As protein: CAWSPGQGAR. The full-length CDR3 reads as CAWSPGQGARAFF. This chain links TRBV30 with TRBJ1-1, with TRBD1 matching 8 bases. The read falls 3 residues short of the CDR3 end, and the missing part is taken from the germline J gene. The germline V gene encodes CDR1 GTSNPN and CDR2 SVGIG (reference sequence). CDR3 size: 13 residues.

About this clone: The read is 3 residues too short to cover the CDR3 end, so that end is filled in from the germline J gene. The rearrangement links TRBV20-1 to TRBJ2-2; D perhaps matches TRBD1 (7 bases). CDR1 is DFQATT and CDR2 is SNEGSKA in the germline V gene (reference sequence). The CDR3 loop spans 16 amino acids. V was clipped by 0 bases and J by 4 bases, with 15 bases between them. The sequenced CDR3 bases are TGCAGTGCTAGAGATCGGGGGACAGTCATCACCGGGGAG. Encoded protein: CSARDRGTVITGE. The full CDR3 sequence reads CSARDRGTVITGELFF.

Details on this clone: The sequence runs out 3 residues before the end of the CDR3; the remainder is reconstructed from the germline J gene. The J gene is TRBJ2-2, the V gene TRBV25-1; D is perhaps TRBD1 (6 bases). The CDR3 loop spans 15 amino acids. Germline V lookup: CDR1 MGHDK, CDR2 SYGVNS. V was clipped by 2 bases and J by 4 bases, with 11 bases between them. CDR3 bases read: TGTGCCAGCAGTGAAGACAGGCTATTCACCGGGGAG. It specifies CASSEDRLFTGE. The full CDR3 reads CASSEDRLFTGELFF.

As regards this clone: The read ends 3 residues shy of where the CDR3 ends; the end is completed using the germline J gene. This sequence joins TRBV2 and TRBJ2-5, with 12 positions matching TRBD2. The length of the CDR3 is 16 residues. V trimming: 5 bases; J trimming: 1 base; junction bases outside the gene matches: 5. Germline assignment: CDR1 SNHLY and CDR2 FYNNEI. Partial CDR3 DNA: TGTGCCAGCAGTCCGAGACTAGCGGGAGCCCAAGAGACC. It yields the protein CASSPRLAGAQET. The CDR3 as a whole reads CASSPRLAGAQETQYF. Full variable domain (remainder filled in from reference TRBV2 and TRBJ2-5): EPEVTQTPSHQVTQMGQEVILRCVPISNHLYFYWYRQILGQKVEFLVSFYNNEISEKSEIFDDQFSVERPDGSNFTLKIRSTKLEDSAMYFCASSPRLAGAQETQYFGPGTRLLVL.

To note about this clone: The read ends 3 residues shy of where the CDR3 ends; the end is completed using the germline J gene. Other DNA variants within this sample encode the same CDR3. This rearrangement joins TRBV5-1 to TRBJ2-7, with TRBD2 as a possible D gene (6 bases). V gave up 0 bases and J gave up 1 base, with 8 bases separating them. The CDR3 has 14 amino acids. The germline V gene has CDR1 SGHRS and CDR2 YFSETQ. The CDR3 protein is CASSLVGGSYEQYF. The sequenced part of the CDR3 DNA is TGCGCCAGCAGCTTGGTGGGGGGTTCCTACGAG.

To note about this clone: The read ends 3 residues shy of where the CDR3 ends; the end is completed using the germline J gene. The chain links TRBV20-1 to TRBJ2-1; TRBD2 matches at 11 bases. CDR3 length: 18 amino acids. V lost 6 bases and J lost 0; bases outside the gene matches: 13. Germline lookup yields CDR1 DFQATT and CDR2 SNEGSKA (reference sequence). CDR3 in amino acids: CSAISRTSGLVSYNEQFF. CDR3 DNA, as far as it was read: TGCAGTGCCATTAGTCGGACTAGCGGGTTAGTCTCCTACAATGAG.